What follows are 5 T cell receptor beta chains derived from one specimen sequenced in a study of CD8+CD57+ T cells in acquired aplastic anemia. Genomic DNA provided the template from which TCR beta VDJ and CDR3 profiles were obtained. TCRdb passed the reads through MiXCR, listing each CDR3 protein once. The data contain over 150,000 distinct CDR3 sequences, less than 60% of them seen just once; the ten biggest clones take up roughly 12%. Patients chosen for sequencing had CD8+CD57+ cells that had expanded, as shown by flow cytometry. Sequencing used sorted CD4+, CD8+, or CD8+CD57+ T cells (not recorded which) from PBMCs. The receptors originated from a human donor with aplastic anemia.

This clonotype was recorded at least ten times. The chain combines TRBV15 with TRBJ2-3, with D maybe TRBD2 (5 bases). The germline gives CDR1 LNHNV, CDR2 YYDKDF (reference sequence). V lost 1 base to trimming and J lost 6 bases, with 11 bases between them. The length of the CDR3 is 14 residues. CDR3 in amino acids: CATSRGASSDTQYF. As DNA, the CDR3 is TGTGCCACCAGCAGAGGAGCTAGCTCCGATACGCAGTATTTT.

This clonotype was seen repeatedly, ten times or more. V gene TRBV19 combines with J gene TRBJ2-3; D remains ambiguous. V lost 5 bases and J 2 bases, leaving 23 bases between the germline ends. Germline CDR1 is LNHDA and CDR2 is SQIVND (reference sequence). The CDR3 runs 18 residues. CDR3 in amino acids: CASSWAFSSGIYTDTQYF. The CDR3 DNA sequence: TGTGCCAGTAGTTGGGCCTTTTCGTCCGGCATTTACACAGATACGCAGTATTTT.

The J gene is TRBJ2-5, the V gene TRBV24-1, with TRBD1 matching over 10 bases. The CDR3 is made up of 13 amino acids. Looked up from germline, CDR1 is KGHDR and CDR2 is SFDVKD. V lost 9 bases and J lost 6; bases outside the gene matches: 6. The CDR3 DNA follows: TGTGCCACCGCGGGACAGGGGTCGCAGACCCAGTACTTC. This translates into CATAGQGSQTQYF.

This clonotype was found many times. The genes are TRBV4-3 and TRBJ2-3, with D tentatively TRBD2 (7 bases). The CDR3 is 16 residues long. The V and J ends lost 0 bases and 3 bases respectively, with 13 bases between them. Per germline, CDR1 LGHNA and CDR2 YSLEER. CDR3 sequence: CASSQEGGGATDTQYF. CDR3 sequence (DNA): TGCGCCAGCAGCCAAGAGGGAGGGGGGGCGACAGATACGCAGTATTTT.

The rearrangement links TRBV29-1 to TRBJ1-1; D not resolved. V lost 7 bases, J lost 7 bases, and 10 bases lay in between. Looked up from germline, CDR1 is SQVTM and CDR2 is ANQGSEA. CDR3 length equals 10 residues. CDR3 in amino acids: CSAPGIEAFF. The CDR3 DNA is TGCAGCGCCCCCGGTATTGAAGCTTTCTTT.